The clone carrying this T cell receptor (beta chain) was detected a few times. The CDR3 is 16 residues long. Germline assignment: CDR1 SGDLS and CDR2 YYNGEE. The trim removed 5 bases at V and 8 bases at J, leaving 9 bases unmatched. Original processing methods: Nucleated cell counts were estimated from reference gene primer amplification. Assay used: immunoSEQ multiplex PCR; TCRdb lists only in-frame clones, some missing. For V, J and clone size, that table is used; D and trimming come from the DNA. This sample has around 200,000 clones, with 88% found just once. The source of the sample is a study of blood T cell repertoires in COVID-19. Looking at the study overall: Some COVID-19 samples were acute and others convalescent; all came from the United States, Italy and Spain. From T cells, B-cell-depleted T cells, or PBMCs came the material, which was cDNA or gDNA.

The chain joins TRBV9 to TRBJ2-1, with TRBD2 identical over 14 bases. The source material was peripheral blood. The receptor was derived from a man between 18 and 35 years old with active or convalescent COVID-19. The CDR3 here is CASSAGLAGGRDEQFF. The DNA for the CDR3 is TGTGCCAGCAGTGCAGGACTAGCGGGAGGTAGGGATGAGCAGTTCTTC.